This section outlines one T cell receptor (beta chain) sequence together with its context. This clone was found a few times. The antigen it binds to is not known. Base qualities were left out, and no much larger clone turns up one base away. At one collaborating source in Seattle, patients were enrolled during active infection and were followed longitudinally through the course of disease. Whole blood was collected in K2EDTA tubes by collaborating institutions according to the institutions' own protocols. For TCRbeta analysis, collaborator samples were shipped as frozen whole blood, as isolated PBMCs, or as DNA extracted from either sample type. This sample stems from a study of blood T cell repertoires in COVID-19 (dated by TCRdb to 2020 to 2022). At the level of the whole study: Collaborator samples came from the United States, Italy and Spain and covered acute and convalescent phases of COVID-19. The material from the prospective study consisted of cDNA or gDNA derived from T cells, B-cell-depleted T cells, or PBMCs. The sample metadata nearly always contained a de-identified subject ID, COVID-19 status, age in years and sex. Where available, HLA class I and class II types were taken from metadata supplied by the sample provider and were not determined by assay-based typing. The repertoires were released in a freely available public database intended as a resource for research on the immune response to SARS-CoV-2. The samples were drawn from the first 160 participants of the ongoing ImmuneRACE study and from 1,254 subjects provided by 6 global collaborators. Deeply sampled blood TCRbeta repertoires from subjects exposed to, actively infected with, or recovered from COVID-19 were included in the dataset.

At the junction V is shortened by 5 bases and J by 0 bases, with 17 bases in between. The germline V gene encodes CDR1 LNHDA and CDR2 SQIVND (reference sequence). The CDR3 spans 17 residues, from the cysteine through the phenylalanine. Only the CDR3 part of the read is kept: 51 bases, read in frame from the first base. Study-level results and caveats: The quantity of clinical and demographic metadata differed by source and by participant and was supplied without curation.

TCRbeta CDR3 regions were amplified from genomic DNA by means of the immunoSEQ Assay, a bias-controlled multiplex PCR. Per the source publication's procedure: The number of nucleated cells in each sample was estimated from the amplification of reference gene primers within the assay. Sequence reads were collapsed and filtered to measure the absolute abundance of every unique TCRbeta CDR3 rearrangement. Productive Simpson clonality was computed per sample as the square root of Simpson's diversity index over productive rearrangements. The table was pulled from immuneACCESS by TCRdb, which kept in-frame rearrangements only. Such tables lose some clones; where checked, under half of the loss comes from unresolved V genes, and the rest has no known cause. From that table come the V and J calls and clone size; the DNA was used to work out D and trimming. Counted in this sample were around 370,000 clones; more than 70% of them appeared once. 5.5% to 7.5% of the sample belongs to the ten largest clones.

The sequence joins TRBV19 to TRBJ1-5, with the D gene not clear enough to name. Sequencing was done on a sample of peripheral blood. The clonotype was recovered from a woman in her seventies with COVID-19, enrolled during active disease. The CDR3 sequence is CASSSLSGIYSNQPQHF. The DNA is TGTGCCAGTAGTTCCCTCTCGGGGATTTATAGCAATCAGCCCCAGCATTTT.